These 24 T cell receptor beta chains were sequenced from one sample in a study of Graves' ophthalmopathy and Graves' hyperthyroidism. Amplification targeted the TCR beta CDR3 regions, with RNA transcripts as the source material. The library came from an HTBI-primed first-round RT-PCR and a second-round multiplex PCR. TCRdb re-derived calls from the multiplex PCR reads in MiXCR, one entry per CDR3 protein. This table has 150,000 to 200,000 distinct CDR3 sequences, 37% appearing once. Sequenced: peripheral blood. The receptors were sampled from a woman aged 40 to 55 with Graves' ophthalmopathy.

This chain joins TRBV28 and TRBJ2-5; D gene ambiguous. Germline CDR1 MDHEN, CDR2 SYDVKM. This CDR3 comprises 14 residues. V shed 4 bases and J shed 2 bases, with 11 bases lying between them. The chain's CDR3 is CASSWIGGQETQYF. The CDR3 DNA reads TGTGCCAGCAGTTGGATAGGTGGACAAGAGACCCAGTACTTC.

The CDR3 loop reads CASSLRDRGPNGYTF. The CDR3 coding sequence is TGTGCCAGCAGTTTAAGGGACAGGGGGCCCAACGGCTACACCTTC. V and J are TRBV12-3 or TRBV12-4 and TRBJ2-6, with 12 bases aligning to TRBD1. The DNA matches TRBJ1-2 better at its end, which makes the J call doubtful. The CDR3 has 15 amino acids.

V and J are TRBV11-3 and TRBJ2-5; TRBD1 might be the D (6 bases). Germline lookup yields CDR1 SGHNT and CDR2 YENEEA. CDR3 length equals 16 residues. V gave up 2 bases and J gave up 7 bases, with 20 bases separating them. CDR3 nucleotide sequence: TGTGCCAGCAGCTTACAAAGGACAGACCCTCGGGGGACCCAGTACTTC. Its translation: CASSLQRTDPRGTQYF.

This clonotype was seen once. The genes are TRBV28 and TRBJ1-2, with TRBD1 matching over 7 bases. V trimming: 5 bases; J trimming: 8 bases; junction bases outside the gene matches: 5. The germline V gene encodes CDR1 MDHEN and CDR2 SYDVKM. The CDR3 covers 12 residues. Here the CDR3 DNA reads TGTGCCAGCAGTGCAGGACAGGAGGGCTACACCTTC. It specifies CASSAGQEGYTF.

The rearrangement links TRBV12-3 or TRBV12-4 to TRBJ2-5; TRBD1 agrees at 7 bases. Trimming took 6 bases from V and 3 from J; bases not matched to a gene: 10. The CDR3 is made up of 15 amino acids. CDR3 residues: CASSSTGTEKETQYF. CDR3 nucleotide sequence: TGTGCCAGCAGCTCAACCGGGACAGAGAAAGAGACCCAGTACTTC.

V gene TRBV20-1 combines with J gene TRBJ2-7, with 9 nucleotides matching TRBD1. CDR1 and CDR2 from the germline V gene are DFQATT and SNEGSKA (reference sequence). V lost 4 bases to trimming and J lost 4 bases; unmatched junction nucleotides: 5. The CDR3 covers 13 residues. In DNA, the CDR3 is TGCAGTGCTACCGGGACAGGGATTTACGAGCAGTACTTC. Protein: CSATGTGIYEQYF.

The rearrangement uses TRBV7-2 and TRBJ2-5, with TRBD1 identical over 7 bases. Losses at the gene ends were 5 bases for V and 1 base for J; bases not matched to a gene: 4. Germline V gives CDR1 SGHTA, CDR2 FQGNSA. CDR3 length: 14 residues. CDR3 bases: TGTGCCAGCAGCACCGGACAGGTCCAAGAGACCCAGTACTTC. Translated, it gives CASSTGQVQETQYF.

This clonotype was seen many times. This chain connects TRBV6-6 to TRBJ1-6; D is unclear. The CDR3 length is 15 residues. The germline gives CDR1 MNHNY, CDR2 SVGAGI (reference sequence). Trimming removed 10 bases at V and 0 bases at J, with 13 bases between. Here the CDR3 DNA reads TGTGCCACTTCAGGCACCTACTCCTATAATTCACCCCTCCACTTT. This gives the protein CATSGTYSYNSPLHF.

This clonotype appeared many times. The rearrangement uses TRBV19 and TRBJ1-5; weak D call: TRBD1 (6 bases). With 9 bases removed from V and 0 bases from J, the gap between germline ends came to 12 bases. CDR3 length: 14 residues. In germline, CDR1 is LNHDA, CDR2 SQIVND (reference sequence). This CDR3 is CASVGGYSNQPQHF. CDR3 in DNA: TGTGCCAGCGTTGGGGGCTATAGCAATCAGCCCCAGCATTTT.

The chain combines TRBV15 with TRBJ1-1; TRBD1 might be the D (5 bases). This CDR3 has 13 amino acids. Trimming took 1 base from V and 4 from J, leaving 7 bases between them. Germline lookup yields CDR1 LNHNV and CDR2 YYDKDF (reference sequence). CDR3 protein: CATSRVGVTEAFF. DNA for the CDR3: TGTGCCACCAGCAGAGTGGGGGTCACTGAAGCTTTCTTT.

Turning to this clonotype: This clone may be a read error of a much larger clone one base away. This chain connects TRBV18 to TRBJ1-5, with a weak D call TRBD1 (6 bases). Per the germline V gene, CDR1 is KGHSH and CDR2 is LQKENI. V lost 8 bases, J lost 4 bases, and 12 bases lay in between. The CDR3 is 13 amino acids. The CDR3 reads CASAGDRNQPQHF. The CDR3 DNA reads TGTGCCAGCGCCGGAGACAGGAATCAGCCCCAGCATTTT.

The rearrangement joins TRBV30 to TRBJ2-7; the D gene is possibly TRBD1 (6 bases). The CDR3 contains 12 residues. Germline-derived CDR1 and CDR2 are GTSNPN and SVGIG (reference sequence). The V end was cut by 1 base, the J end by 4 bases, with 8 bases between. CDR3: CAWSDRDYEQYF. Written as DNA, the CDR3 is TGTGCCTGGAGTGACAGGGATTACGAGCAGTACTTC.

This clonotype has at least ten counts. V and J are TRBV12-3 or TRBV12-4 and TRBJ2-7; 8 nucleotides agree with TRBD1. The CDR3 extends over 17 amino acids. Trimming took 5 bases from V and 1 from J; bases not matched to a gene: 13. In DNA, the CDR3 is TGTGCCAGCAGTCACAGATCTCCAGGGGGCTATTCCTACGAGCAGTACTTC. Translating it yields CASSHRSPGGYSYEQYF.

This clonotype has at least ten counts. This rearrangement joins TRBV6-1 to TRBJ1-6; D is undetermined. Germline values: CDR1 MNHNS, CDR2 SASEGT. CDR3 size: 18 residues. V was clipped by 2 bases and J by 0 bases, with 14 bases between them. CDR3 DNA: TGTGCCAGCAGTGAATTTGGAGTCGCGAGCTCCTATAATTCACCCCTCCACTTT. Protein: CASSEFGVASSYNSPLHF.

V and J are TRBV29-1 and TRBJ1-1; D ambiguous. Germline V gene lookup returns CDR1 SQVTM and CDR2 ANQGSEA. This CDR3 spans 12 amino acids. Trimming removed 6 bases at V and 1 base at J, with 9 bases between. CDR3 nucleotides: TGCAGCGTAGACGGGTCGAACACTGAAGCTTTCTTT. Its translation: CSVDGSNTEAFF.

At least ten counts were recorded for this clonotype. Being one base from a much bigger clone, this may be a read error. CDR3 bases: TGTGCCAGCAGAACTCCGGGACGGGCGTATAGCTACACCTTC. It specifies CASRTPGRAYSYTF. The chain links TRBV28 to TRBJ1-2; D is possibly TRBD1 (5 bases). Germline CDR1 is MDHEN and CDR2 is SYDVKM. V was trimmed by 6 bases and J by 9 bases, leaving 20 bases between them. The CDR3 sequence is 14 residues long.

V and J are TRBV6-5 and TRBJ2-5; D assignment may be TRBD1 or TRBD2 (5 bases each). The germline V gene has CDR1 MNHEY and CDR2 SVGAGI. The CDR3 extends over 15 amino acids. The V gene lost 5 bases and the J gene lost 1 base, with 14 bases spanning the gap. This CDR3 reads CASSHWDGGQETQYF. The CDR3 DNA reads TGTGCCAGCAGTCACTGGGACGGCGGCCAAGAGACCCAGTACTTC.

V and J are TRBV6-2 or TRBV6-3 and TRBJ1-5; D not certain. The V and J ends lost 8 bases and 6 bases respectively, with 14 bases between them. Germline V lookup: CDR1 MNHEY, CDR2 SVGEGT. The CDR3 is made up of 13 amino acids. The CDR3 nucleotides are TGTGCCAGCTATGGCGGTGCGTTTCAGCCCCAGCATTTT. Translation: CASYGGAFQPQHF.

This clonotype was observed at least ten times. The J gene is TRBJ2-7, the V gene TRBV11-2, with no clear D. CDR1 and CDR2 (germline): SGHAT, FQNNGV. This CDR3 has 12 residues. V lost 0 bases and J 6 bases, leaving 6 bases between the germline ends. The CDR3 region is CASSLDVREQYF. CDR3 nucleotides: TGTGCCAGCAGCTTAGATGTGCGCGAGCAGTACTTC.

This clonotype was detected many times. The chain combines TRBV28 with TRBJ2-7; 7 bases align to TRBD1. This CDR3 is 16 amino acids long. Germline V CDR1 and CDR2: MDHEN, SYDVKM. The trim removed 3 bases at V and 0 bases at J, leaving 8 bases unmatched. The CDR3 here is CASSLSGTAVSYEQYF. The CDR3 DNA is TGTGCCAGCAGTTTGTCTGGGACAGCCGTCTCCTACGAGCAGTACTTC.

This chain joins TRBV28 and TRBJ2-5; D call uncertain. From germline, CDR1 is MDHEN and CDR2 SYDVKM. This CDR3 is built from 13 residues. Deletions cut 5 bases from V and 2 bases from J, with 9 bases between. The CDR3 loop is CASSLPEQETQYF. In DNA form, the CDR3 reads TGTGCCAGCAGTCTCCCAGAACAAGAGACCCAGTACTTC.

This chain connects TRBV7-8 to TRBJ1-5; D remains unclear. Germline V gene lookup returns CDR1 SGHVS and CDR2 FQNEAQ. CDR3 length equals 17 residues. V shed 1 base and J shed 0 bases, with 13 bases lying between them. CDR3 loop: CASSLGYRSYSNQPQHF. Here the CDR3 DNA reads TGTGCCAGCAGCTTAGGGTACAGAAGCTATAGCAATCAGCCCCAGCATTTT.

CDR3 in amino acids: CASSFSTGTMAGELFF. The CDR3, as DNA: TGTGCCAGCAGCTTCTCGACCGGGACAATGGCCGGGGAGCTGTTTTTT. The J gene is TRBJ2-2, the V gene TRBV11-2; tentatively, D is TRBD1 (6 bases). Germline V gives CDR1 SGHAT, CDR2 FQNNGV. V lost 3 bases, J lost 6 bases, and 17 bases lay in between. There are 16 residues in the CDR3.

This clonotype was counted at least ten times. This chain links TRBV24-1 with TRBJ2-5, with D uncertain. The CDR3 consists of 15 residues. V was cut by 5 bases and J by 4 bases, with 16 bases left in between. Germline CDR1 is KGHDR and CDR2 is SFDVKD. CDR3 sequence (DNA): TGTGCCACCAGTGCCCCAGAGCTGGGAAGAGAGACCCAGTACTTC. This codes for CATSAPELGRETQYF.